Included here is one T cell receptor (beta chain) sequence, with context. The target antigen is unknown. Some clones are missing from TCRdb's copy, which holds only in-frame ones; the method was immunoSEQ multiplex PCR. The sample consists of roughly 100,000 clones, around 89% of them appearing once. The sample originates from a study of identifying expanded T cells in peripheral blood. Overall study results and limits: Differentially abundant clones: around 1.2 between replicates, 16.4 at roughly 2 weeks, less than 25 at four. Across healthy donors, higher total template counts meant significantly greater approximately two-week count variance.

The CDR3 is made up of 11 amino acids. V was pared by 3 bases and J by 11 bases, with 10 bases between. From germline, CDR1 is MNHNS and CDR2 SASEGT. No infections or other immune events were documented during collection. Sequencing used blood. This TCR derives from a person aged 18 to 69 in good health. V is TRBV6-1 and J is TRBJ1-1; no clear D. The CDR3 DNA follows: TGTGCCAGCAGTGAGAGCCAAGGGGCTTTCTTT. This encodes CASSESQGAFF.